In its sample, the clone carrying this TCR beta chain was seen a few times. The antigen is unknown. The CDR3 consists of 12 residues. Germline CDR1 and CDR2: MNHEY and SMNVEV (reference sequence). V lost 6 bases to trimming and J lost 5 bases; unmatched junction nucleotides: 3. This record comes from a study of long-term antiretroviral therapy in people with HIV. Study-level points and caveats: Diversity remained lower than transplant donor controls, even though it increased after ART.

Assay version v3.0 of immunoSEQ was used, and it was run at survey level. Sequencing of each sample targeted about 40,000-55,000 T-cell genomes. TCRdb's table, derived via immunoSEQ multiplex PCR, lists solely in-frame clones and lacks some. The table lists approximately 13,000 clones, about 80% of them singletons. The sequence derives from a man in his forties with HIV. This sample comprised unsorted PBMCs, obtained 1.3 years before starting antiretroviral therapy. The genes are TRBV27 and TRBJ2-7; TRBD1 agrees at 8 bases. The CDR3 here is CASRQDRDEQYF. CDR3 nucleotides: TGTGCCAGCAGACAGGACAGGGACGAGCAGTACTTC.